The rows below give T cell receptor beta chains drawn from one sample of a study of blood T cell repertoires in COVID-19. Method: immunoSEQ multiplex PCR; TCRdb's copy keeps in-frame clones and lacks some. This repertoire shows hundreds of thousands of clones, approximately 89% found once; its top ten account for roughly a tenth. The specimen sequenced was PBMCs or T cells enriched from blood (not recorded which). The receptors come from a woman aged 40 to 50 who had recovered from COVID-19. CDR3s include the opening cysteine and the closing phenylalanine or tryptophan. D genes are given only for firm matches. The size entry is marked missing in some rows and otherwise reads once, few, many or a size class.

TRBV14,.,TRBJ2-1,.,CASSPQHRESSYNEQFF,TGTGCCAGCAGCCCGCAGCACAGGGAGAGCTCCTACAATGAGCAGTTCTTC
TRBV7-2,.,TRBJ2-2,.,CASSVMRDTGELFF,TGTGCCAGCAGCGTCATGAGGGACACCGGGGAGCTGTTTTTT
TRBV30,.,TRBJ2-7,.,CAWSVDSLGEQYF,TGTGCCTGGAGTGTAGACAGCTTAGGCGAGCAGTACTTC
TRBV4-3,.,TRBJ2-5,.,CASSRYLGVQETQYF,TGCGCCAGCAGCCGGTACCTTGGAGTCCAAGAGACCCAGTACTTC
TRBV7-2,TRBD2,TRBJ2-1,.,CASSLGLAGPAYNEQFF,TGTGCCAGCAGCTTAGGGCTAGCGGGCCCAGCCTACAATGAGCAGTTCTTC
TRBV7-8,.,TRBJ1-4,.,CASSLASGRELFF,TGTGCCAGCAGCTTAGCCAGCGGGAGGGAACTGTTTTTT
TRBV6-5,.,TRBJ1-2,.,CASRTRGINYGYTF,TGTGCCAGCAGGACACGGGGGATCAACTATGGCTACACCTTC
TRBV2,TRBD1,TRBJ2-2,.,CASRDRTGSPGELFF,TGTGCCAGCAGAGACCGGACAGGATCTCCCGGGGAGCTGTTTTTT
TRBV27,TRBD2,TRBJ2-7,.,CASSLVAGGRHEQYF,TGTGCCAGCAGTTTGGTGGCGGGGGGGCGCCACGAGCAGTACTTC
TRBV3-1/TRBV3-2,TRBD1,TRBJ1-3,.,CASSQVAGGIGNTIYF,TGTGCCAGCAGCCAAGTAGCAGGGGGCATTGGAAACACCATATATTTT
TRBV27,.,TRBJ2-7,.,CASSLSRGGEQYF,TGTGCCAGCAGTTTATCGAGAGGGGGCGAGCAGTACTTC
TRBV18,.,TRBJ1-1,.,CASSPILQVPDTEAFF,TGTGCCAGCTCACCGATCTTACAGGTGCCGGACACTGAAGCTTTCTTT
TRBV9,TRBD2,TRBJ2-7,once,CASSGSPSGLVGEQYF,TGTGCCAGCAGCGGTAGCCCCTCGGGACTAGTCGGCGAGCAGTACTTC
TRBV7-6,TRBD2,TRBJ2-1,.,CASSLGPLAGGYNEQFF,TGTGCCAGCAGCTTAGGCCCCCTAGCGGGAGGATACAATGAGCAGTTCTTC
TRBV4-2,.,TRBJ1-1,.,CASSPLKGAGPETEAFF,TGTGCCAGCAGCCCTCTAAAAGGGGCAGGTCCTGAGACTGAAGCTTTCTTT
TRBV6-5,.,TRBJ1-6,.,CASSYSRDAYNSPLHF,TGTGCCAGCAGTTACTCGCGGGACGCGTATAATTCACCCCTCCACTTT
TRBV5-1,.,TRBJ2-5,.,CASSLGYQGLTQYF,TGCGCCAGCAGCTTGGGATACCAGGGGTTGACCCAGTACTTC
TRBV11-3,.,TRBJ2-5,.,CASSLTGSGETQYF,TGTGCCAGCAGCTTAACAGGGAGCGGAGAGACCCAGTACTTC
TRBV20-1,TRBD2,TRBJ2-2,.,CSASPAGGNTGELFF,TGCAGTGCTAGTCCAGCGGGGGGGAACACCGGGGAGCTGTTTTTT
TRBV7-9,TRBD2,TRBJ2-2,.,CASNFGGRANTGELFF,TGTGCCAGCAACTTTGGCGGGAGGGCGAACACCGGGGAGCTGTTTTTT
TRBV27,TRBD2,TRBJ2-7,.,CASSFGGAPYEQYF,TGTGCCAGCAGTTTCGGGGGGGCGCCCTACGAGCAGTACTTC
TRBV5-4,TRBD1,TRBJ2-7,.,CASSGGQGAYAGEQYF,TGTGCCAGCAGCGGCGGACAGGGGGCGTATGCTGGCGAGCAGTACTTC
TRBV30,TRBD1,TRBJ1-1,.,CAWRTGAPAFF,TGTGCCTGGAGGACAGGGGCCCCAGCTTTCTTT
TRBV5-8,.,TRBJ1-5,.,CASSLEGVVSNQPQHF,TGTGCCAGCAGCTTGGAGGGGGTGGTGAGCAATCAGCCCCAGCATTTT
TRBV11-1,.,TRBJ2-7,.,CASSLERQRYEQYF,TGTGCCAGCAGCTTAGAACGACAGAGGTACGAGCAGTACTTC
TRBV7-2,.,TRBJ1-1,.,CASSLRQHTEAFF,TGTGCCAGCAGCTTACGACAGCACACTGAAGCTTTCTTT
TRBV24-1,TRBD2,TRBJ2-3,.,CATSIAGSNTQYF,TGTGCCACCAGCATAGCGGGGTCCAATACGCAGTATTTT
TRBV24-1,.,TRBJ2-7,.,CATRPNQGYEQYF,TGTGCCACCAGGCCGAATCAGGGGTACGAGCAGTACTTC
TRBV19,TRBD1,TRBJ1-5,.,CASETGVGPQHF,TGTGCCAGCGAGACAGGGGTCGGGCCCCAGCATTTT
TRBV5-6,.,TRBJ1-5,.,CASSETGFGQPQHF,TGTGCCAGCAGCGAGACAGGTTTCGGCCAGCCCCAGCATTTT